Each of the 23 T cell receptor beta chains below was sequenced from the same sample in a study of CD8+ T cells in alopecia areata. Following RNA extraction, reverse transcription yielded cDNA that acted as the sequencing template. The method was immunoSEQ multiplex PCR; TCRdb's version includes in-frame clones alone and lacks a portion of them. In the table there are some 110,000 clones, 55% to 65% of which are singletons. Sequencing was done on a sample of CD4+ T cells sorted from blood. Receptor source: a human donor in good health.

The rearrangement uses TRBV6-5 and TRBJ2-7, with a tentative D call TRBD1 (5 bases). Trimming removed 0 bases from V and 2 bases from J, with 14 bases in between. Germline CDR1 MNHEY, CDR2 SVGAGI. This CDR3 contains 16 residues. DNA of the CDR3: TGTGCCAGCAGTTACTCGACAGAACAGGCCCCCTACGAGCAGTACTTC. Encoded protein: CASSYSTEQAPYEQYF.

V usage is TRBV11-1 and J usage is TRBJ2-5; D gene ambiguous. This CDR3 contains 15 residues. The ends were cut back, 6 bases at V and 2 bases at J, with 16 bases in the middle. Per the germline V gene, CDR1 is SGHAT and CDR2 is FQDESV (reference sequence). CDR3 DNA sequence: TGTGCCAGCAGTAATTATCAGGAGCTTCAAGAGACCCAGTACTTC. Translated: CASSNYQELQETQYF.

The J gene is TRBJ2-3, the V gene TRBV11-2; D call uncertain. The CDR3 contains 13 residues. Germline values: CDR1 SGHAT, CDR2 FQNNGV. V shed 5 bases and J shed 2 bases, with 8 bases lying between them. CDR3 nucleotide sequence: TGTGCCAGCAGCCGTATCCCCACAGATACGCAGTATTTT. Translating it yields CASSRIPTDTQYF.

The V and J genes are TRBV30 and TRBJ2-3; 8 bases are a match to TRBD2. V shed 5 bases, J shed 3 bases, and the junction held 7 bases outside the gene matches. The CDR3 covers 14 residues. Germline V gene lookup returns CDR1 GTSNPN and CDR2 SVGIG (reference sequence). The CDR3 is CAWRPGGGTDTQYF. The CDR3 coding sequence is TGTGCCTGGCGGCCGGGCGGGGGGACAGATACGCAGTATTTT.

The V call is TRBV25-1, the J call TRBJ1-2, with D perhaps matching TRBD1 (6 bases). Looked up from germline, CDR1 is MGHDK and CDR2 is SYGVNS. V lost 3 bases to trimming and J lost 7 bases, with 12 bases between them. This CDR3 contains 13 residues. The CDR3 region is CASSEQGWPGYTF. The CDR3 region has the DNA TGTGCCAGCAGTGAGCAGGGGTGGCCTGGCTACACCTTC.

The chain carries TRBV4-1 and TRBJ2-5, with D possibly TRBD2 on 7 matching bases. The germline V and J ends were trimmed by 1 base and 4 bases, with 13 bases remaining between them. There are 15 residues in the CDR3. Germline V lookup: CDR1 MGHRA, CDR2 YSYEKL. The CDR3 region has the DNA TGCGCCAGCAGCCAAGTTGTGCGGGGGCTAGAGACCCAGTACTTC. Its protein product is CASSQVVRGLETQYF.

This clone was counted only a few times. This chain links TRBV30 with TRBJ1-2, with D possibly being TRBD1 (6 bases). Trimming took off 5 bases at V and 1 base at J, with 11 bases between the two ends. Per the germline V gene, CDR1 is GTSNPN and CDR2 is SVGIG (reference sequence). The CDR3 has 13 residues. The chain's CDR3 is CAWELQGNYGYTF. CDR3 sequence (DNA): TGTGCCTGGGAACTACAGGGTAACTATGGCTACACCTTC.

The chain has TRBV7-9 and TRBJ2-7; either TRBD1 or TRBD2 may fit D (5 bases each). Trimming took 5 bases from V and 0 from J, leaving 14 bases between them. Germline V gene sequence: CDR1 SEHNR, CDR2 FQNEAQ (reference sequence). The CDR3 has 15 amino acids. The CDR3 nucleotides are TGTGCCAGCAGCCCGTACGGGACGGCCTCCTACGAGCAGTACTTC. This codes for CASSPYGTASYEQYF.

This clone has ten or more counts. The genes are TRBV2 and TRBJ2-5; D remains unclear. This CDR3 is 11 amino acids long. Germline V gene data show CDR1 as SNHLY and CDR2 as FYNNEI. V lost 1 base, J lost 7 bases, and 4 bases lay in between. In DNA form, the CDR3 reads TGTGCCAGCAGTGAAGAAGTGACCCAGTACTTC. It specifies CASSEEVTQYF.

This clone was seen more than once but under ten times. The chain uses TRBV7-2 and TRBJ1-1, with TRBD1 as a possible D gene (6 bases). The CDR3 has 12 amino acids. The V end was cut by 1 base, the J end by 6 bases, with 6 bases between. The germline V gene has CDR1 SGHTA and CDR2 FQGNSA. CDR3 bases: TGTGCCAGCAGCTTAGACAGGGCTGAAGCTTTCTTT. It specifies CASSLDRAEAFF. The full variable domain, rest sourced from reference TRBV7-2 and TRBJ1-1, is GAGVSQSPSNKVTEKGKDVELRCDPISGHTALYWYRQSLGQGLEFLIYFQGNSAPDKSGLPSDRFSAERTGGSVSTLTIQRTQQEDSAVYLCASSLDRAEAFFGQGTRLTVV.

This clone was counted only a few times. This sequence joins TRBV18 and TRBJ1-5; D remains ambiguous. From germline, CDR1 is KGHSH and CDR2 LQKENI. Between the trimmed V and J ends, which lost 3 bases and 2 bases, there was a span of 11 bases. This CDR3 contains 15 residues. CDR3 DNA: TGTGCCAGCTCACCTCCAGGTGGAGGCAATCAGCCCCAGCATTTT. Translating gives CASSPPGGGNQPQHF.

CDR3 sequence reads: CASSLDRGRAKNIQYF. DNA for the CDR3: TGTGCCAGCAGCTTGGATAGGGGGCGAGCCAAAAACATTCAGTACTTC. V is TRBV5-6 and J is TRBJ2-4; 7 positions match TRBD1. The J segment lost 0 bases and the V segment lost 0 bases, leaving 3 bases of the junction unmatched. The CDR3 has 16 amino acids. Per the germline V gene, CDR1 is SGHDT and CDR2 is YYEEEE.

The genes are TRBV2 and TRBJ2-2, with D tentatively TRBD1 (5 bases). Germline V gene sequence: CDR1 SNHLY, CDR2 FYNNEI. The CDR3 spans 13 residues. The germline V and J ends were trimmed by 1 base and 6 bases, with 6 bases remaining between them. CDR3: CASSEEGSGELFF. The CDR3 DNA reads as TGTGCCAGCAGTGAAGAGGGGTCCGGGGAGCTGTTTTTT.

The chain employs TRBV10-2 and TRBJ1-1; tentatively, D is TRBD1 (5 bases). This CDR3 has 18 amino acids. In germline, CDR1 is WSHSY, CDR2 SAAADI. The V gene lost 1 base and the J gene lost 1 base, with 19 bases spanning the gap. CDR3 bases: TGCGCCAGCAGTGAGTTATCTGGGTACAGGCAGCCGAACACTGAAGCTTTCTTT. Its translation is CASSELSGYRQPNTEAFF.

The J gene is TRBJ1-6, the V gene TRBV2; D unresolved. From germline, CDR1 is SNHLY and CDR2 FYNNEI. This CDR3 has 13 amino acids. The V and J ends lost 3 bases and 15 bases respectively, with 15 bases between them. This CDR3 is CASSEKPGTGLHF. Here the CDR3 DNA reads TGTGCCAGCAGTGAGAAACCGGGAACGGGCCTCCACTTT.

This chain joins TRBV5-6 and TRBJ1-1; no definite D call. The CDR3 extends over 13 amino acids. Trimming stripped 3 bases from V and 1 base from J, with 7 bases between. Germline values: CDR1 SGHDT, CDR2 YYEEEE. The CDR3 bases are TGTGCCAGCAGCTCCAAGCCGAACACTGAAGCTTTCTTT. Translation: CASSSKPNTEAFF.

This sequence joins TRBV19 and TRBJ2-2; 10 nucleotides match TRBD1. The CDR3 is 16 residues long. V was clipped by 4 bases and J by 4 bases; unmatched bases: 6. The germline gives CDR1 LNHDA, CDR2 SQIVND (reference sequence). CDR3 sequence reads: CASSKRDRGGTGELFF. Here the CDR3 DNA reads TGTGCCAGTAGTAAACGGGACAGGGGCGGCACCGGGGAGCTGTTTTTT. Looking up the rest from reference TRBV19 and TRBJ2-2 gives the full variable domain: DGGITQSPKYLFRKEGQNVTLSCEQNLNHDAMYWYRQDPGQGLRLIYYSQIVNDFQKGDIAEGYSVSREKKESFPLTVTSAQKNPTAFYLCASSKRDRGGTGELFFGEGSRLTVL.

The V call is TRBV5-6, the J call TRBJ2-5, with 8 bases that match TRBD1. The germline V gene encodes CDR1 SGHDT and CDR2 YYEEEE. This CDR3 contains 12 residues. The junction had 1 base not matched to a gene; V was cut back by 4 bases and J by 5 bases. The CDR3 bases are TGTGCCAGCAGCCAGGGGGCGGAGACCCAGTACTTC. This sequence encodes CASSQGAETQYF.

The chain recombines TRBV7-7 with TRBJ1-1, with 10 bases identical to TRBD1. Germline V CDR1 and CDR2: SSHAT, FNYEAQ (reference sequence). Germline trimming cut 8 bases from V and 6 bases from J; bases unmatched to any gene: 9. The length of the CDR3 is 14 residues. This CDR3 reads CASLLRDRGAEAFF. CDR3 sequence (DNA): TGTGCCAGCTTACTCCGGGACAGGGGTGCTGAAGCTTTCTTT.

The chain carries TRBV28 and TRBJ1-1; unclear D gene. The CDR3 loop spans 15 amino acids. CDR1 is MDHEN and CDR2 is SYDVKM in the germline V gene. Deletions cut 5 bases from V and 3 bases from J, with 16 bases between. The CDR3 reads CASSLPGGSDTEAFF. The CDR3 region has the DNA TGTGCCAGCAGTCTCCCCGGAGGGAGCGACACTGAAGCTTTCTTT. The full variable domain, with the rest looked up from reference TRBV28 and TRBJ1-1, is DVKVTQSSRYLVKRTGEKVFLECVQDMDHENMFWYRQDPGLGLRLIYFSYDVKMKEKGDIPEGYSVSREKKERFSLILESASTNQTSMYLCASSLPGGSDTEAFFGQGTRLTVV.

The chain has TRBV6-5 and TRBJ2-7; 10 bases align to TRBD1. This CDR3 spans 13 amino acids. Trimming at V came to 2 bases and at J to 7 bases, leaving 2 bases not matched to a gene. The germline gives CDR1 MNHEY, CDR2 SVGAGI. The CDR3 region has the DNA TGTGCCAGCAGTTACGACAGGGGGCGGGAGCAGTACTTC. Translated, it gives CASSYDRGREQYF.

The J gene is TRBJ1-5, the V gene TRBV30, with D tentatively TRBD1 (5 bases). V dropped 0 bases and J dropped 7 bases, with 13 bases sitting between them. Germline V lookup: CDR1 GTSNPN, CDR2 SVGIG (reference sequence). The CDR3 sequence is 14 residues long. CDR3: CAWSVEGRGQPQHF. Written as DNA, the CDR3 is TGTGCCTGGAGTGTAGAGGGGCGTGGACAGCCCCAGCATTTT.

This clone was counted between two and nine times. CDR3 nucleotides: TGTGCCAGCACCACGGAGGGCTTTCGGGGCTACACCTTC. Its translation is CASTTEGFRGYTF. The chain combines TRBV10-3 with TRBJ1-2, with D uncertain. Trimming removed 10 bases from V and 8 bases from J, with 20 bases in between. The CDR3 is 13 amino acids. Germline V lookup: CDR1 ENHRY, CDR2 SYGVKD.